The clone carrying this T cell receptor beta chain was counted a single time. Antigen: not known. Reverse transcription of all isolated RNA meant that expressed TCRB transcripts were sequenced. Clones were sequenced by immunoSEQ multiplex PCR, and TCRdb holds only the in-frame ones, with some missing. The repertoire holds 240,000 or so clones, approximately 20% seen once, with 0.028% in the top ten. The germline CDR1 and CDR2 sequences are SGHTA and FQGTGA. Trimming took off 4 bases at V and 7 bases at J, with 8 bases between the two ends. This CDR3 contains 12 residues. The data originate from a study of beta chain features in type 1 diabetes. As for the study in general: The study found patients and healthy donors alike in age, gender and cell yields.

Findings and caveats of the study: In type 1 diabetes patients, VDJ junctions had fewer insertions; deletions at these junctions were more frequent. Possibly, sequencing cDNA over-represented cells that had high TCR expression levels. Within each of all four CD4+ subsets, Type 1 diabetes patients had TCRB CDR3s that were moderately but significantly shorter.

This chain joins TRBV7-3 and TRBJ2-1, with a weak D call TRBD1 (5 bases). The source material was naive CD4+ T cells from blood. The clonotype comes from a woman in her thirties or forties with type 1 diabetes. CDR3 in amino acids: CASSSQGNEQFF. The CDR3 nucleotides read TGTGCCAGCAGCTCCCAGGGAAATGAGCAGTTCTTC. Combining the CDR3 with reference TRBV7-3 and TRBJ2-1 gives the whole variable domain GAGVSQTPSNKVTEKGKYVELRCDPISGHTALYWYRQSLGQGPEFLIYFQGTGAADDSGLPNDRFFAVRPEGSVSTLKIQRTERGDSAVYLCASSSQGNEQFFGPGTRLTVL.